This entry describes one TCR beta chain. Its antigen is unknown. The entry originates in a study of T cell responses to AZD1222 COVID-19 vaccine. CDR1 and CDR2 from the germline V gene are MDHEN and SYDVKM. The CDR3 has 16 amino acids. The V end was cut by 3 bases, the J end by 4 bases, with 16 bases between. Study-level points and caveats: Repertoire samples came only from after the peak T cell response. After two AZD1222 doses, spike-specific TCR breadth and depth rose versus day 0.

Profiled with immunoSEQ multiplex PCR; TCRdb holds only in-frame clones, not every one. This sample has around 96,000 clones, with around 90% found just once. The chain joins TRBV28 to TRBJ1-3; weak D call: TRBD1 (6 bases). The TCR sequence derives from an adult who received the AZD1222 COVID-19 vaccine. The material was peripheral blood, obtained 28 days after the second AZD1222 dose. In DNA form, the CDR3 reads TGTGCCAGCAGTTTCCGGCCGGGGGCGCGGGGAAACACCATATATTTT. Translated, it gives CASSFRPGARGNTIYF.